The T cell receptor beta chain described here comes from a study of cytomegalovirus exposure and HLA in healthy donors (TCRdb year 2017). Turning to the overall study: The roughly 670 repertoires of the first cohort and the 120 validation repertoires were produced on the same platform, according to a later analysis. A separate validation cohort of roughly 130 different subjects was used in addition to the 666-subject first cohort. To predict cytomegalovirus infection status, the study combined high-throughput TCR immunosequencing, statistical association of individual TCRs with disease status, and machine learning. The aim of the study was to test whether cataloging public T cell receptors could identify signatures of past pathogen exposure.

Comment on this clone: The target of this receptor is not known. Base quality data are lacking; no much larger clone is found one base away.

The library relied on the immunoSEQ multiplex PCR assay. The study's processing was this. A statistical classification framework was built for diagnosing cytomegalovirus status from the catalog of TCR beta chain sequences. Here the immuneACCESS table is served through TCRdb, limited to in-frame sequences with V and J called. Missing clones are a known gap in these copies; in checked studies unresolved V genes cover under half, and the rest lacks a known reason. That table is the source of V, J and clone size, and D and trimming were worked out from the DNA. This sample comprises 180,000 or so clones, around nine tenths of them detected only once. Jointly, the top ten make up roughly 2.5% of the sample. The donors were included in the validation cohort of around 120 subjects, a group kept apart from the approximately 700-subject first cohort. The germline V gene yields SGDLS for CDR1 and YYNGEE for CDR2. The trim is 0 bases for V and 0 bases for J, with a gap of 8 bases between the germline ends. The CDR3 runs 15 amino acids, cysteine and phenylalanine included. This entry keeps only the CDR3 DNA: 45 bases, framed from base 1.

Points the paper makes about the study in general: Across donors, most TCR sequences were observed very rarely, whereas some public TCRs were present in many individuals. In both the original and validation cohorts, the classifier was reported to diagnose cytomegalovirus status with high specificity and sensitivity. In vitro tests confirmed that a few of the cytomegalovirus-associated TCR beta chains recognize cytomegalovirus antigens. The authors suggested that the approach could potentially be generalized to other disease states and immunological phenotypes. Subsequent analysis determined that TCRs grouped into clusters in the first cohort also showed a tendency toward co-occurrence across the 120 or so validation repertoires, and 85% to 95% of cluster scores exceeded 0. A later analysis had no HLA typing for the validation cohort, so co-occurrence there was scored across all 110 or so repertoires. The study gave a list of about 170 TCR beta chains associated with cytomegalovirus.

The material sequenced was PBMCs. The rearrangement joined TRBV9 to TRBJ2-3; the D gene is unclear. The receptor comes from a man younger than 30 in good health and CMV-seropositive. The CDR3 region has the sequence CASSVGHLSTDTQYF. The nucleotide sequence reads as follows: TGTGCCAGCAGCGTAGGACACCTAAGCACAGATACGCAGTATTTT.